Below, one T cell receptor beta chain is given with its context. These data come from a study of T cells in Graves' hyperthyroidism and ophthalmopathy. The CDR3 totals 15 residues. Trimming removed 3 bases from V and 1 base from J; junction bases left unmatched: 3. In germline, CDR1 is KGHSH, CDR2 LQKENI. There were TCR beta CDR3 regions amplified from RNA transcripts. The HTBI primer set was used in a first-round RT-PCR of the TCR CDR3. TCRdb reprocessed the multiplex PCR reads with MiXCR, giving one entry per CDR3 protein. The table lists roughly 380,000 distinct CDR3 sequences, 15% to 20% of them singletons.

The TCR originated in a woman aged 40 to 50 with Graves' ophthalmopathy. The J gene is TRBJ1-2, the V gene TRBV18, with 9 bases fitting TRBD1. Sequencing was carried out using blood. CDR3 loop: CASSPPTGGNYGYTF. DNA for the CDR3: TGTGCCAGCTCACCGCCGACAGGGGGTAACTATGGCTACACCTTC. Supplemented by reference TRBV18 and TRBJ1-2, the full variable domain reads NAGVMQNPRHLVRRRGQEARLRCSPMKGHSHVYWYRQLPEEGLKFMVYLQKENIIDESGMPKERFSAEFPKEGPSILRIQQVVRGDSAAYFCASSPPTGGNYGYTFGSGTRLTVV.